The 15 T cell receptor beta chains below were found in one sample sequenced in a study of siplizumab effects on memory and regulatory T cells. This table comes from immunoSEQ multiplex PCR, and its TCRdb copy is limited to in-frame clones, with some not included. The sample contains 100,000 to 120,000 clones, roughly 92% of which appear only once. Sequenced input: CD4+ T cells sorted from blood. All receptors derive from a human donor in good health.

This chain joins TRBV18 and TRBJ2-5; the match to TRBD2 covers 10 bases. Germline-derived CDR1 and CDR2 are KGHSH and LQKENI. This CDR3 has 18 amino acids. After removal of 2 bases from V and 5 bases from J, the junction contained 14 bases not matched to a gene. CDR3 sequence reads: CASSPGVSSGRAYETQYF. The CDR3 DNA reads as TGTGCCAGCTCACCAGGGGTTTCGAGCGGGAGGGCCTACGAGACCCAGTACTTC.

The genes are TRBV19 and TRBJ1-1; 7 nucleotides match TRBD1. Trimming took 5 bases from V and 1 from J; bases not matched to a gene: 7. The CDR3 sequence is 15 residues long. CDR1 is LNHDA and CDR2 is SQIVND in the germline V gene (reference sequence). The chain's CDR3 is CASSSRDRRNTEAFF. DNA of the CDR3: TGTGCCAGTAGTTCCCGGGACAGACGGAACACTGAAGCTTTCTTT.

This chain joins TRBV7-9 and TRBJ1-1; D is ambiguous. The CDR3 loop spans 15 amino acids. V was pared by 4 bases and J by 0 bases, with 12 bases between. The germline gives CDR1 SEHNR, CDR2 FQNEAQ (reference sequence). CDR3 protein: CASSYGSALNTEAFF. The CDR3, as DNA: TGTGCCAGCAGCTACGGGTCAGCTTTGAACACTGAAGCTTTCTTT.

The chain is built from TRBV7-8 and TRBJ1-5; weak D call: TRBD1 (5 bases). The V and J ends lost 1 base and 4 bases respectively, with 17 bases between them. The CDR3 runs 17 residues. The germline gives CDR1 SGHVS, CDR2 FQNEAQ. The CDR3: CASSLGSGQGGNQPQHF. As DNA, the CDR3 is TGTGCCAGCAGCTTAGGTTCTGGGCAGGGTGGGAATCAGCCCCAGCATTTT.

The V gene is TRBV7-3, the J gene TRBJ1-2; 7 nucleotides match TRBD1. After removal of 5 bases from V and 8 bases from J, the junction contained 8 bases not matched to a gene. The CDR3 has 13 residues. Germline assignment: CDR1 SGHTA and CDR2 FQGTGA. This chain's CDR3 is CASSGPQGSGYTF. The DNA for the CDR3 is TGTGCCAGCAGCGGACCACAGGGGAGCGGCTACACCTTC.

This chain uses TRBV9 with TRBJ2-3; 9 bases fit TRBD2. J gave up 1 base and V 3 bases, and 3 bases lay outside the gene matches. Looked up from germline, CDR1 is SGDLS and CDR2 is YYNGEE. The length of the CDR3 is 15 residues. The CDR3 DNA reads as TGTGCCAGCAGCGCTAGCGGGACGGGCACAGATACGCAGTATTTT. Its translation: CASSASGTGTDTQYF.

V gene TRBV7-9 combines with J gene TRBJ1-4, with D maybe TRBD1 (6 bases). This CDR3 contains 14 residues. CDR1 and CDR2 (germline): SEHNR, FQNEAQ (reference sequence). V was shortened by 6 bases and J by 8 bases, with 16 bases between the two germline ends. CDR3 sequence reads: CASRAMGAGEKLFF. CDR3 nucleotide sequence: TGTGCCAGCAGAGCCATGGGGGCAGGGGAAAAACTGTTTTTT.

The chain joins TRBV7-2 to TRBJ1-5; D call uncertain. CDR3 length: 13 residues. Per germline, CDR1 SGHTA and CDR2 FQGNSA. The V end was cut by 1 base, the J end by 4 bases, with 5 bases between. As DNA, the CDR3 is TGTGCCAGCAGCTTAGTAGATAATCAGCCCCAGCATTTT. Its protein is CASSLVDNQPQHF.

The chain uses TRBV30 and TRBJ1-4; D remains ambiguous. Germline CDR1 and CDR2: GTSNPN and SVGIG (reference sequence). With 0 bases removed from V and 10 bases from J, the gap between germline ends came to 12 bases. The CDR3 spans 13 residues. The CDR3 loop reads CAWSVLNFGKLFF. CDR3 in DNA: TGTGCCTGGAGTGTATTAAATTTTGGAAAACTGTTTTTT.

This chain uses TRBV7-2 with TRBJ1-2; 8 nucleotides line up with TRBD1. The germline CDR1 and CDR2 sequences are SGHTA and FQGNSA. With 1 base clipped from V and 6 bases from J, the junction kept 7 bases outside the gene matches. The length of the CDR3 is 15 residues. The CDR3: CASSLERDRRDGYTF. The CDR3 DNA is TGTGCCAGCAGCTTAGAGAGGGACAGGAGGGATGGCTACACCTTC.

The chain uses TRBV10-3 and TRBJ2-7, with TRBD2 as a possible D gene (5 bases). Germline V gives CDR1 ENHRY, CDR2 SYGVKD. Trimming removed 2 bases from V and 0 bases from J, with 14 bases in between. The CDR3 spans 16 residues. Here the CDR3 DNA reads TGTGCCATCAGTGAGGTCGCGGGTCGGGTCTCCTACGAGCAGTACTTC. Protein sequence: CAISEVAGRVSYEQYF.

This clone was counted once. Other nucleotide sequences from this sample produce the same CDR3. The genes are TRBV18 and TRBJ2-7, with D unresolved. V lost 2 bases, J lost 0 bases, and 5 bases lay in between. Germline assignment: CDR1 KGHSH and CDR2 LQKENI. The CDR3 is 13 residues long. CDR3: CASSPAASYEQYF. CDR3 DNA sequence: TGTGCCAGCTCACCAGCAGCCTCCTACGAGCAGTACTTC.

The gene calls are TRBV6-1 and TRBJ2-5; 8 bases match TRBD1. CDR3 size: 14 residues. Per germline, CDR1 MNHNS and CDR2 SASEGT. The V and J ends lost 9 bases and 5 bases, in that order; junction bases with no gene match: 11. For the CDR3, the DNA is TGTGCCAGACAACCAGGGGGCGGTGGGGAGACCCAGTACTTC. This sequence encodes CARQPGGGGETQYF.

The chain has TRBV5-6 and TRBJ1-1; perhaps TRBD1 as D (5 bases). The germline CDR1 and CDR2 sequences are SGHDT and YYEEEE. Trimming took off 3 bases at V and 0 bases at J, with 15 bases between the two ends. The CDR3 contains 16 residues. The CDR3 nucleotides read TGTGCCAGCAGCTGGGGGGTACGGGGCATGAACACTGAAGCTTTCTTT. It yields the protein CASSWGVRGMNTEAFF.

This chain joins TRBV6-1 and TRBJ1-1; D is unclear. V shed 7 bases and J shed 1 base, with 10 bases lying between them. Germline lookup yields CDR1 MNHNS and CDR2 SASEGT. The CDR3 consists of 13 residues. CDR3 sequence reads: CASKTTANTEAFF. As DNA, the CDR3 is TGTGCCAGCAAGACAACGGCGAACACTGAAGCTTTCTTT.